The sequence of this TCR beta chain was determined in a study of T cell changes during pregnancy in multiple sclerosis. V lost 4 bases to trimming and J lost 4 bases, with 13 bases between them. The germline CDR1 and CDR2 sequences are MNHNS and SASEGT. The CDR3 is 15 residues long. TCRdb's copy holds only in-frame clones and misses some; the assay was immunoSEQ multiplex PCR. The top ten clones hold approximately 5.9% of a sample with fewer than 45,000 clones, 90% of them seen once. This clone was picked up one time. The J gene is TRBJ2-2, the V gene TRBV6-1, with D perhaps TRBD2 (6 bases). The sequence was obtained from a female donor in good health, enrolled as a control in a pregnancy study. Sequencing was performed on peripheral blood, taken in the third trimester of pregnancy. The DNA for the CDR3 is TGTGCCAGCAGTGGTTGGCGGGATAGCACCGGGGAGCTGTTTTTT. This encodes CASSGWRDSTGELFF.